This entry concerns a single T cell receptor beta chain. These data belong to a study of T cells in Graves' hyperthyroidism and ophthalmopathy. V dropped 2 bases and J dropped 2; count of bases not matched to a gene: 2. CDR3 size: 15 residues. Amplification yielded TCR beta CDR3 regions, with RNA transcripts as the source. TCR CDR3 regions were first amplified by RT-PCR with HTBI primers. Using its own MiXCR run on the multiplex PCR reads, TCRdb lists one record per CDR3 protein. The data hold hundreds of thousands of distinct CDR3 sequences, with around 16% observed a single time. Stable Graves' hyperthyroidism meant no ophthalmopathy progression within 18 months. In patients aged 18 to 65, hyperthyroidism was newly diagnosed, with duration under 2 months. Uncontrolled infection, other autoimmune disease, pregnancy or lactation led to exclusion. Together with thyroid ultrasound, orbital computed tomography, serum thyroxine and TRAb, clinical symptoms were used for diagnoses.

The TCR sequence derives from a woman aged 30 to 39 with Graves' hyperthyroidism. The genes are TRBV12-3 or TRBV12-4 and TRBJ2-1, with 8 nucleotides matching TRBD2. The sample comprised blood. CDR3 loop: CASSLYSGAYNEQFF. The CDR3 DNA reads as TGTGCCAGCAGTTTATATAGCGGGGCCTACAATGAGCAGTTCTTC.